These 10 T cell receptor beta chains were all obtained from the same sample, sequenced in a study of T cells in Graves' hyperthyroidism and ophthalmopathy (dated by TCRdb to between 2017 and 2020). The library was built by means of multiplex PCR. Sequencer: Illumina HiSeq 2000. The TCR beta CDR3 regions were amplified from the RNA transcripts. For the first round of RT-PCR on the TCR CDR3, the HTBI primer set was used together with the Qiagen OneStep RT-PCR kit. TCRdb applied fastp at Q25 and MiXCR to the public reads, then kept only in-frame beta chains. CDR3 protein duplicates are merged, each entry listing the most common genes and DNA. The sample yields 700,000 or so distinct CDR3 sequences; 16% were counted once. The ten top clones hold 8.4% of the sample. Sequences were obtained from blood. Source of these receptors: a man aged 18 to 35 with Graves' hyperthyroidism.

In its sample, this clonotype was seen many times. The genes are TRBV3-1 and TRBJ2-3; 7 nucleotides align to TRBD2. The V gene's germline CDR1 is LGHDT and CDR2 YNNKEL (reference sequence). The CDR3 consists of 15 residues. Trimming cost V 4 bases and J 6 bases; bases outside gene matches: 10. The CDR3 region has the DNA TGTGCCAGCAGCCCCGGGGCTAGCGGAGGGGATACGCAGTATTTT. This codes for CASSPGASGGDTQYF.

This clonotype has a count of ten or more. The chain carries TRBV12-3 or TRBV12-4 and TRBJ2-3; no definite D call. The CDR3 length is 13 residues. Trimming removed 3 bases from V and 8 bases from J, with 12 bases in between. Here the CDR3 reads CASSLDPFGTQYF. Here the CDR3 DNA reads TGTGCCAGCAGTTTGGATCCTTTCGGTACGCAGTATTTT.

This clonotype was counted at least ten times. The rearrangement joins TRBV28 to TRBJ2-3; D unclear. The CDR3 runs 15 residues. V lost 6 bases and J 2 bases, leaving 15 bases between the germline ends. Germline loops: CDR1 MDHEN, CDR2 SYDVKM. The CDR3 nucleotides are TGTGCCAGCAGGGAAGTAGGCGGAATCACAGATACGCAGTATTTT. This translates into CASREVGGITDTQYF.

This clonotype was observed a few times. The chain links TRBV30 to TRBJ2-7; 7 nucleotides match TRBD1. Germline trimming cut 0 bases from V and 0 bases from J; bases unmatched to any gene: 2. Germline CDR1 GTSNPN, CDR2 SVGIG (reference sequence). There are 14 residues in the CDR3. Written as DNA, the CDR3 is TGTGCCTGGAGTGTACACAGGGGCTCCTACGAGCAGTACTTC. It codes for CAWSVHRGSYEQYF.

The J gene is TRBJ2-7, the V gene TRBV7-9; 9 bases map to TRBD1. Germline CDR1 is SEHNR and CDR2 is FQNEAQ (reference sequence). Trimming removed 5 bases from V and 0 bases from J; junction bases left unmatched: 5. The CDR3 covers 15 residues. The CDR3 DNA sequence: TGTGCCAGCAGCCGGACAGGGGAGAGCTCCTACGAGCAGTACTTC. It translates to CASSRTGESSYEQYF. The variable domain in full, with the rest retrieved from reference TRBV7-9 and TRBJ2-7, is DTGVSQNPRHKITKRGQNVTFRCDPISEHNRLYWYRQTLGQGPEFLTYFQNEAQLEKSRLLSDRFSAERPKGSFSTLEIQRTEQGDSAMYLCASSRTGESSYEQYFGPGTRLTVT.

The chain joins TRBV20-1 to TRBJ2-2; 7 bases match TRBD2. The germline CDR1 and CDR2 sequences are DFQATT and SNEGSKA (reference sequence). V gave up 6 bases and J gave up 4 bases; unmatched junction bases: 8. This CDR3 has 14 residues. CDR3 in DNA: TGCAGTGCCCGAACTGGGGGGGGCACCGGGGAGCTGTTTTTT. It specifies CSARTGGGTGELFF.

This clonotype has just a few counts. The chain combines TRBV18 with TRBJ2-5, with 7 bases lining up with TRBD2. Per the germline V gene, CDR1 is KGHSH and CDR2 is LQKENI. The CDR3 loop spans 15 amino acids. V dropped 0 bases and J dropped 13; count of bases not matched to a gene: 14. CDR3: CASSPPASAGRDLYF. In DNA form, the CDR3 reads TGTGCCAGCTCACCACCGGCTAGCGCAGGGAGGGATTTGTACTTC.

The chain is built from TRBV5-1 and TRBJ2-1; possible D gene TRBD1, 5 bases. The CDR3 extends over 12 amino acids. Germline loops: CDR1 SGHRS, CDR2 YFSETQ. Trimming pared 4 bases from V and 12 bases from J, leaving 14 bases between. The CDR3 sequence: CASSGAADGQFF. The CDR3 coding sequence is TGCGCCAGCAGCGGGGCGGCTGATGGGCAGTTCTTC.

This clonotype was recorded many times. V is TRBV3-1 and J is TRBJ1-1, with a tentative D call TRBD1 (5 bases). This CDR3 is built from 13 residues. The germline CDR1 and CDR2 sequences are LGHDT and YNNKEL (reference sequence). V was pared by 3 bases and J by 4 bases, with 9 bases between. CDR3 sequence (DNA): TGTGCCAGCAGCCAGGGACGCGGCACTGAAGCTTTCTTT. It specifies CASSQGRGTEAFF.

The sample holds many counts of this clonotype. The chain links TRBV7-3 to TRBJ1-1, with 8 bases matching TRBD1. The J segment lost 1 base and the V segment lost 5 bases, leaving 6 bases of the junction unmatched. The CDR3 has 15 residues. Per the germline V gene, CDR1 is SGHTA and CDR2 is FQGTGA. The CDR3, as DNA: TGTGCCAGCAGCCCCCGACAGGGGCCGAACACTGAAGCTTTCTTT. It yields the protein CASSPRQGPNTEAFF.